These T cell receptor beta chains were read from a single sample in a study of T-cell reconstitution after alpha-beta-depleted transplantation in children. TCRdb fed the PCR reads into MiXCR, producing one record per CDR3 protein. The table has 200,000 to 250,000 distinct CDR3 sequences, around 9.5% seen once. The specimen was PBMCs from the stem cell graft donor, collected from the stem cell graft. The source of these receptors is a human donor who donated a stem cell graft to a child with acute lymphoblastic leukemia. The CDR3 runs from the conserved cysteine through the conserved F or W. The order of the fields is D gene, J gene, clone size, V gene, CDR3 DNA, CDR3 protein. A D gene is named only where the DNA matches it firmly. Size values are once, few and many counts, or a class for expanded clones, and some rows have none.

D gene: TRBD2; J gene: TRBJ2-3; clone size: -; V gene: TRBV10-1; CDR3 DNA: TGCGCCAGCAGCCCTCGGGAGGGGCGCGCAGATACGCAGTATTTT; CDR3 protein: CASSPREGRADTQYF
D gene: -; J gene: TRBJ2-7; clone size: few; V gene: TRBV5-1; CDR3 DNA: TGCGCCAGCAGCTTGGGACAGGCGGGCGAGCAGTACTTC; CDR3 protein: CASSLGQAGEQYF
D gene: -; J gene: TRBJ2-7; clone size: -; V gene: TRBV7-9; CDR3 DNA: TGTGCCAGCAGCCCCGGCCCTGGGACCTACGAGCAGTACTTC; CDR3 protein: CASSPGPGTYEQYF
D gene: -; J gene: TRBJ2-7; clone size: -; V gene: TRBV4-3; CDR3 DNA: TGCGCCAGCAGCCAAGGTTTCGAGAGGCCTCGCCTCGAGCAGTACTTC; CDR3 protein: CASSQGFERPRLEQYF
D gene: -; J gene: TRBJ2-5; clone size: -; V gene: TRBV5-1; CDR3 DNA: TGCGCCAGCAGCTGGGGGCCAGGGGATGAGACCCAGTACTTC; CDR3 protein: CASSWGPGDETQYF
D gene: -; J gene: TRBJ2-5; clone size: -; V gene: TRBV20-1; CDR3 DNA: TGCAGTGCTGAACACCAAGAGACCCAGTACTTC; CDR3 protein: CSAEHQETQYF
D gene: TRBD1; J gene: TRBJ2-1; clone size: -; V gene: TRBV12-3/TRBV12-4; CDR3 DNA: TGTGCCAGCAGTTTTGGGACAGGGCTTTACAATGAGCAGTTCTTC; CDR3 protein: CASSFGTGLYNEQFF
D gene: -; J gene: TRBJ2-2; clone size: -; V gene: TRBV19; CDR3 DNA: TGTGCCAGTAGCGCCCGCAGGGGAGAAGAAAAGGCCGGGGAGCTGTTTTTT; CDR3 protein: CASSARRGEEKAGELFF
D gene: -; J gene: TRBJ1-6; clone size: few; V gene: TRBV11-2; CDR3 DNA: TGTGCCAGCAGCTTCCAGATAGGAGATTCACCCCTCCACTTT; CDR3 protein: CASSFQIGDSPLHF
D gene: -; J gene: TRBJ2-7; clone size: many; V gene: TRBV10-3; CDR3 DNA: TGTGCCATCAGCCGGGACATAGCGGAGCAGTACTTC; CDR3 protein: CAISRDIAEQYF
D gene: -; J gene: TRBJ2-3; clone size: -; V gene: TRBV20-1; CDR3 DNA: TGCAGTGCTAGCGGGGGCACTTCTAGCACAGATACGCAGTATTTT; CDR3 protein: CSASGGTSSTDTQYF
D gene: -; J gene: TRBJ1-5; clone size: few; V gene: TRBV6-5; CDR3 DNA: TGTGCCAGCAGTTACTTGTTCGGGGGCGGTCAGCCCCAGCATTTT; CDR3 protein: CASSYLFGGGQPQHF
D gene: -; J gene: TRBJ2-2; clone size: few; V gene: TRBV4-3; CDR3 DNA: TGCGCCAGCAGCCAAGTGTGGGCAGGGGGAGGAGGGGGGGAGCTGTTTTTT; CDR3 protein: CASSQVWAGGGGGELFF
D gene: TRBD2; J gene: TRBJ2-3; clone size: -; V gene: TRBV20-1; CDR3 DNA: TGCAGTGCTAGACTAGCGGGGGATAGCACAGATACGCAGTATTTT; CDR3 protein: CSARLAGDSTDTQYF
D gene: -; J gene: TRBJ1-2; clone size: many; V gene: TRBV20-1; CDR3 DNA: TGCAGTGCTAGGAGACTTAACTATGGCTACACCTTC; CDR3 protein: CSARRLNYGYTF
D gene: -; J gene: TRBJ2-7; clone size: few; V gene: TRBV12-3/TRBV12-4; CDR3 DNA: TGTGCCAGCAGTGCCCCCGAAGGGACAACCTACGAGCAGTACTTC; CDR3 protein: CASSAPEGTTYEQYF
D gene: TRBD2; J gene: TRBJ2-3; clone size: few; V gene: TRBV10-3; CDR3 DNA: TGTGCCATCAGTGTCGGGACTAGTTTTCGGGATACGCAGTATTTT; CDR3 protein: CAISVGTSFRDTQYF
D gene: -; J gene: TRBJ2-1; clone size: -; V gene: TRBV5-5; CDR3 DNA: TGTGCCAGCAGCTCCGACGGAGAGCAGTTCTTC; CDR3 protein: CASSSDGEQFF
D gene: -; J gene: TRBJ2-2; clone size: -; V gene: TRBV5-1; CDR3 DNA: TGCGCCAGCAGCTTGGCCACCTACACCGGGGAGCTGTTTTTT; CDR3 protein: CASSLATYTGELFF
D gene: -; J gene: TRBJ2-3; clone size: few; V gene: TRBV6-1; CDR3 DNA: TGTGCCAGCAGTGTTACAGCAGTTGGAATGGATACGCAGTATTTT; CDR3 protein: CASSVTAVGMDTQYF
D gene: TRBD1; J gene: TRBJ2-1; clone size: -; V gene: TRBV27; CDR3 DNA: TGTGCCAGCAGCCCTAAGGGACAGGGGTTGGAGCAGTTCTTC; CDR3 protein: CASSPKGQGLEQFF
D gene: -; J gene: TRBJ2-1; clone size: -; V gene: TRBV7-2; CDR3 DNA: TGTGCCAGCAGCTTAGTCGTCGGACAGTACAATGAGCAGTTCTTC; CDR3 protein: CASSLVVGQYNEQFF
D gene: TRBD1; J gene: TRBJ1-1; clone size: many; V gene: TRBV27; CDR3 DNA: TGTGCCAGCAGTTGGGGACAGGGCAGAGGAAGAACTGAAGCTTTCTTT; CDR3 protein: CASSWGQGRGRTEAFF
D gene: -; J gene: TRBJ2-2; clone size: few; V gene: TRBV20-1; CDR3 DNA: TGCAGTGCTAGATTGGAAAACACCGGGGAGCTGTTTTTT; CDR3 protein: CSARLENTGELFF
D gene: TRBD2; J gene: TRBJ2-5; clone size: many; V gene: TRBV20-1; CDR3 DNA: TGCAGTGCTGGAGAGACTAGCGGGGGGTTTGGCACCCAGTACTTC; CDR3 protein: CSAGETSGGFGTQYF
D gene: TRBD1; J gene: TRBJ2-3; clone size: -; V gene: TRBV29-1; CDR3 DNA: TGCAGCGCTCCCTTAGGGGGCGGGCTGCCGGGAACAGATACGCAGTATTTT; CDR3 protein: CSAPLGGGLPGTDTQYF
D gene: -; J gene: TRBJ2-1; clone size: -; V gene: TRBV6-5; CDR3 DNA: TGTGCCAGCAGTCAAGCCCATGAGCAGTTCTTC; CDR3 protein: CASSQAHEQFF
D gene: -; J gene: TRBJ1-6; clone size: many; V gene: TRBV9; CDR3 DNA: TGTGCCAGCAGCGTAGAAGGAGGGATTAATTCACCCCTCCACTTT; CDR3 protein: CASSVEGGINSPLHF
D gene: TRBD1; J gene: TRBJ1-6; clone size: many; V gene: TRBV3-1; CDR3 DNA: TGTGCCAGCAGCCAGGAACAGGGGGATAATTCACCCCTCCACTTT; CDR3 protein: CASSQEQGDNSPLHF
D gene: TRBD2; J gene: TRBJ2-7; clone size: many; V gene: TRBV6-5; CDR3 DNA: TGTGCCAGCAGTTACTCGACTAGCGGGGGGTACGAGCAGTACTTC; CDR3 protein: CASSYSTSGGYEQYF
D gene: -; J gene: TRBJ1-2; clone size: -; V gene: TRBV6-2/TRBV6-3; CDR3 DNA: TGTGCCAGCAGACCCCCGGGGAGTAATAACTATGGCTACACCTTC; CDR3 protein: CASRPPGSNNYGYTF
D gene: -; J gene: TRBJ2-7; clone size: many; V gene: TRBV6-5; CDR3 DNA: TGTGCCAGCAGTTTTCACCAACGGGGGAACTACTACGAGCAGTACTTC; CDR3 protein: CASSFHQRGNYYEQYF
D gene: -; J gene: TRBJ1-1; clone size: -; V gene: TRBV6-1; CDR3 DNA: TGTGCCAGCAGGCCGGATTTGAACACTGAAGCTTTCTTT; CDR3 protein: CASRPDLNTEAFF
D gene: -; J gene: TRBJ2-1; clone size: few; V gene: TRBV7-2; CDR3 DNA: TGTGCCAGCAGCTTAGATTCGGGGACTGAGCAGTTCTTC; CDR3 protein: CASSLDSGTEQFF
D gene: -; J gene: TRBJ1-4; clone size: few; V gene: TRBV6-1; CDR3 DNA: TGTGCCAGCATGGTTGGGGAATGGACTAATGAAAAACTGTTTTTT; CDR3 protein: CASMVGEWTNEKLFF
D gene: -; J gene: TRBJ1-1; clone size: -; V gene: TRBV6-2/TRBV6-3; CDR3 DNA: TGTGCCAGCAGTTACTCGAAGCAGGGCGCCAGGACTGAAGCTTTCTTT; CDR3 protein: CASSYSKQGARTEAFF
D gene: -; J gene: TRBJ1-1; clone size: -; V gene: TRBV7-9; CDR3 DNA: TGTGCCAGCAGCTTAGAGTCACAAGCTTTCTTT; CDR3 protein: CASSLESQAFF
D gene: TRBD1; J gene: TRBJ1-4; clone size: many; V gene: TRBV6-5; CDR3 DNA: TGTGCCAGCAGTTACCCGGTGAACAGGGGAGGAGAAAAACTGTTTTTT; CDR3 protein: CASSYPVNRGGEKLFF
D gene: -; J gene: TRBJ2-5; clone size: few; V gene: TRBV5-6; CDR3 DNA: TGTGCCAGCAGCTCTTCTCCAGGGATGTTCCAAGAGACCCAGTACTTC; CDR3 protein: CASSSSPGMFQETQYF
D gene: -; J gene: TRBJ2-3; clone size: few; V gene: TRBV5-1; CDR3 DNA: TGCGCCAGCAGGCGGGATACTAGCACAGATACGCAGTATTTT; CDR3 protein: CASRRDTSTDTQYF
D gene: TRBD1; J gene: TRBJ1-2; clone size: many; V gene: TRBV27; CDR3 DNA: TGTGCCAGCAGTTTTGACAGGGGTGACTATGGCTACACCTTC; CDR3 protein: CASSFDRGDYGYTF
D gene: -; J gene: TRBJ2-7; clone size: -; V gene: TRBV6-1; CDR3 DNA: TGTGCCAGCAGTGAAGGGCTGAGCTCCTACGAGCAGTACTTC; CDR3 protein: CASSEGLSSYEQYF
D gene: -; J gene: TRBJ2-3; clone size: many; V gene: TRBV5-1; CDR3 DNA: TGCGCCAGCAGCGGCAGGGAGACAGATACGCAGTATTTT; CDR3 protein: CASSGRETDTQYF
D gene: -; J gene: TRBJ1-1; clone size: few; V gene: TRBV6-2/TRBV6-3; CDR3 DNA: TGTGCCAGCAGAAGCAAGGTCAGCATGAACACTGAAGCTTTCTTT; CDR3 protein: CASRSKVSMNTEAFF
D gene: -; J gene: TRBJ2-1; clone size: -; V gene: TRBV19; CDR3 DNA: TGTGCCAGTAGTATAGATCTCTTCCCGGGTAGGAATGAGCAGTTCTTC; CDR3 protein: CASSIDLFPGRNEQFF
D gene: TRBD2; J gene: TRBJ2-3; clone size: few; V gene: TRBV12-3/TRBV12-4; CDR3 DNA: TGTGCCAGCAGTTTAGGTGCGGGGGGCCCGACAGATACGCAGTATTTT; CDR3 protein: CASSLGAGGPTDTQYF
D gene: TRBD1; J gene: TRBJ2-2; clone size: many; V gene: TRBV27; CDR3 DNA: TGTGCCAGCAGTACTCCGGGACAGGTCTTACTCACCGGGGAGCTGTTTTTT; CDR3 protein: CASSTPGQVLLTGELFF
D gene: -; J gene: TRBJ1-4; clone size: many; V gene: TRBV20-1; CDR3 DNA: TGCAGTGTTCCGCGCCAGGCCGATGGAAAACTGTTTTTT; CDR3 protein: CSVPRQADGKLFF
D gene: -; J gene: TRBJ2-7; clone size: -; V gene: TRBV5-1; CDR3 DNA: TGCGCCAGCAGCACCGGGACACAGGCTGCCTACGAGCAGTACTTC; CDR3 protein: CASSTGTQAAYEQYF
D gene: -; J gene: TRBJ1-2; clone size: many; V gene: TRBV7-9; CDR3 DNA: TGTGCCAGCAGCTTGTTGGGCCCTACGGATGGCTACACCTTC; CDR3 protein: CASSLLGPTDGYTF